This T cell receptor (beta chain) derives from a study of beta chain features in type 1 diabetes. Sequencing targeted expressed TCRB transcripts, as all isolated RNA had been reverse transcribed. The method was immunoSEQ multiplex PCR; TCRdb's version includes in-frame clones alone and lacks a portion of them. The sample carries about 250,000 clones, roughly a tenth recorded once. Comment on this clone: Antigen: not known.

V shed 3 bases and J shed 2 bases, with 10 bases lying between them. Germline CDR1 is MGHRA and CDR2 is YSYEKL. This CDR3 is 14 amino acids long. Study-wide results and caveats: Patients with Type 1 diabetes showed moderately but significantly shorter TCRB CDR3s in all four CD4+ subsets.

The sequencing input was naive CD4+ T cells from blood. This receptor was identified in a man between 25 and 39 years old with type 1 diabetes. The chain couples TRBV4-1 to TRBJ2-5; D is possibly TRBD1 (6 bases). The CDR3 nucleotides are TGCGCCAGCAGCCACGGACAGAAACAAGAGACCCAGTACTTC. Protein: CASSHGQKQETQYF.